Presented here are 32 T cell receptor beta chains from one specimen sequenced in a study of blood T cell repertoires in COVID-19. The protocol was immunoSEQ multiplex PCR, while the TCRdb copy is restricted to in-frame clones and leaves out a portion. The sample records around 160,000 clones, roughly four fifths being singletons. Sequencing was done on a sample of peripheral blood. These receptors all come from a woman aged 80 or older with acute or convalescent COVID-19.

This clone was counted a few times. V is TRBV18 and J is TRBJ2-7; 9 bases line up with TRBD1. The CDR3 has 14 amino acids. Losses at the gene ends were 4 bases for V and 2 bases for J; bases not matched to a gene: 3. Per the germline V gene, CDR1 is KGHSH and CDR2 is LQKENI. CDR3 loop: CASSQRTGAYEQYF. CDR3 sequence (DNA): TGTGCCAGCTCACAAAGGACAGGGGCCTACGAGCAGTACTTC.

The chain couples TRBV28 to TRBJ2-7; 8 positions agree with TRBD1. The CDR3 contains 14 residues. Germline trimming cut 8 bases from V and 0 bases from J; bases unmatched to any gene: 6. Germline V lookup: CDR1 MDHEN, CDR2 SYDVKM. CDR3 protein: CASFSGQGSYEQYF. The CDR3 coding sequence is TGTGCCAGCTTTTCAGGACAGGGCTCCTACGAGCAGTACTTC.

J is TRBJ1-5 and V is TRBV3-1 (or the pseudogene TRBV3-2), with TRBD1 identical over 8 bases. The germline gives CDR1 LGHDT, CDR2 YNNKEL (reference sequence). With 2 bases clipped from V and 2 bases from J, the junction kept 5 bases outside the gene matches. This CDR3 is 16 amino acids long. The CDR3 bases are TGTGCCAGCAGCCAAACGACAGGGGCGCGCAATCAGCCCCAGCATTTT. Translated, it gives CASSQTTGARNQPQHF.

The V gene is TRBV6-6, the J gene TRBJ2-7; no reliable D call. V was trimmed by 0 bases and J by 3 bases, leaving 15 bases between them. CDR1 MNHNY and CDR2 SVGAGI come from the germline V gene (reference sequence). The CDR3 extends over 16 amino acids. In nucleotides, the CDR3 is TGTGCCAGCAGTTACTCGTGGGCCCCTTCGAACTACGAGCAGTACTTC. Its translation: CASSYSWAPSNYEQYF.

The chain joins TRBV10-3 to TRBJ1-2, with D tentatively TRBD1 (5 bases). Per germline, CDR1 ENHRY and CDR2 SYGVKD. The CDR3 totals 13 residues. V was clipped by 5 bases and J by 0 bases, with 7 bases between them. For the CDR3, the DNA is TGTGCCATCAGTCCAGGGACTAACTATGGCTACACCTTC. It codes for CAISPGTNYGYTF.

The chain joins TRBV19 to TRBJ1-1; the D gene is possibly TRBD1 (5 bases). The CDR3 is 11 residues long. The V end was cut by 10 bases, the J end by 5 bases, with 11 bases between. Germline CDR1 is LNHDA and CDR2 is SQIVND (reference sequence). The CDR3 region has the DNA TGTGCCACCTGGGGCTGGACTGAAGCTTTCTTT. Protein: CATWGWTEAFF.

The rearrangement joins TRBV15 to TRBJ1-3, with D maybe TRBD1 (5 bases). Germline lookup yields CDR1 LNHNV and CDR2 YYDKDF (reference sequence). V dropped 0 bases and J dropped 4 bases, with 13 bases sitting between them. The length of the CDR3 is 16 residues. In DNA form, the CDR3 reads TGTGCCACCAGCAGAGATTTCAGGGAAGGCGGAAACACCATATATTTT. It is translated as CATSRDFREGGNTIYF.

This clone is a singleton in its sample. This chain uses TRBV6-5 with TRBJ2-1, with 7 bases identical to TRBD2. Per the germline V gene, CDR1 is MNHEY and CDR2 is SVGAGI. The CDR3 sequence is 15 residues long. J was trimmed by 4 bases and V by 7 bases; bases with no gene match: 10. The CDR3, as DNA: TGTGCCAGCAACCCGACTAGCAGACCATACAATGAGCAGTTCTTC. As protein: CASNPTSRPYNEQFF.

Here the CDR3 DNA reads TGTGCCAGCAGCCTGGGACTAGCGGGGTCCTCAGATACGCAGTATTTT. Translation: CASSLGLAGSSDTQYF. The chain uses TRBV14 and TRBJ2-3, with 13 bases fitting TRBD2. This CDR3 spans 16 amino acids. Trimming at V came to 4 bases and at J to 4 bases, leaving 5 bases not matched to a gene. CDR1 SGHDN and CDR2 FVKESK come from the germline V gene.

The rearrangement links TRBV12-3 or TRBV12-4 to TRBJ1-6; the D is unclear. The CDR3 sequence is 12 residues long. Between the trimmed V and J ends, which lost 6 bases and 13 bases, there was a span of 13 bases. The CDR3 sequence is CASSHPPGPLHF. CDR3 nucleotide sequence: TGTGCCAGCAGCCATCCACCCGGGCCCCTCCACTTT.

Written as DNA, the CDR3 is TGTGCCAGCAGCAAACTGGGGCATGGCTACACCTTC. It encodes CASSKLGHGYTF. The chain uses TRBV7-2 and TRBJ1-2; the D gene is possibly TRBD1 (5 bases). The CDR3 contains 12 residues. Germline assignment: CDR1 SGHTA and CDR2 FQGNSA. Between the trimmed V and J ends, which lost 5 bases and 6 bases, there was a span of 10 bases.

The chain recombines TRBV7-6 with TRBJ2-7; 11 nucleotides agree with TRBD1. Germline trimming cut 1 base from V and 6 bases from J; bases unmatched to any gene: 11. CDR1 and CDR2 from the germline V gene are SGHVS and FNYEAQ. The CDR3 has 17 residues. The CDR3, as DNA: TGTGCCAGCAGCTTAGTAGGGTGGGGGACAGGGGGTTTCGAGCAGTACTTC. As protein: CASSLVGWGTGGFEQYF.

The V gene is TRBV29-1, the J gene TRBJ2-1, with D maybe TRBD2 (6 bases). V lost 2 bases to trimming and J lost 4 bases, with 15 bases between them. CDR3 size: 15 residues. CDR1 and CDR2 (germline): SQVTM, ANQGSEA. This chain's CDR3 is CSVEIWDSNYNEQFF. DNA of the CDR3: TGCAGCGTTGAAATTTGGGACTCCAATTACAATGAGCAGTTCTTC.

V and J are TRBV5-4 and TRBJ1-2; D perhaps matches TRBD1 (5 bases). CDR1 is SGHNT and CDR2 is YYREEE in the germline V gene (reference sequence). The CDR3 has 14 residues. V gave up 0 bases and J gave up 5 bases, with 11 bases separating them. The CDR3 sequence is CASSLAGGWYGYTF. The CDR3 DNA is TGTGCCAGCAGCTTGGCCGGGGGGTGGTATGGCTACACCTTC. Using reference TRBV5-4 and TRBJ1-2 for the parts outside the CDR3, the full variable domain is ETGVTQSPTHLIKTRGQQVTLRCSSQSGHNTVSWYQQALGQGPQFIFQYYREEENGRGNFPPRFSGLQFPNYSSELNVNALELDDSALYLCASSLAGGWYGYTFGSGTRLTVV.

V is TRBV28 and J is TRBJ2-7, with a possible D match to TRBD2 (6 bases). The CDR3 loop spans 12 amino acids. Germline V gene sequence: CDR1 MDHEN, CDR2 SYDVKM. Deletions cut 6 bases from V and 6 bases from J, with 12 bases between. The CDR3 reads CASSRDSTEQYF. The CDR3 region has the DNA TGTGCCAGCAGCAGGGACTCTACCGAGCAGTACTTC. Combining the CDR3 with reference TRBV28 and TRBJ2-7 gives the whole variable domain DVKVTQSSRYLVKRTGEKVFLECVQDMDHENMFWYRQDPGLGLRLIYFSYDVKMKEKGDIPEGYSVSREKKERFSLILESASTNQTSMYLCASSRDSTEQYFGPGTRLTVT.

The genes are TRBV2 and TRBJ1-4, with D perhaps matching TRBD1 (5 bases). Germline V gene data show CDR1 as SNHLY and CDR2 as FYNNEI. Trimming removed 6 bases at V and 7 bases at J, with 21 bases between. The CDR3 consists of 16 residues. The chain's CDR3 is CASRSSGAGIGEKLFF. The CDR3 DNA reads TGTGCCAGCAGATCCAGCGGGGCTGGCATAGGTGAAAAACTGTTTTTT.

This clone has a single count. The chain recombines TRBV5-1 with TRBJ2-1, with TRBD2 matching over 9 bases. CDR3 length: 15 amino acids. The V gene end was trimmed by 0 bases and the J gene end by 4 bases; junction bases not matched to a gene: 2. Looked up from germline, CDR1 is SGHRS and CDR2 is YFSETQ. DNA of the CDR3: TGCGCCAGCAGCTTGGACCTAGCGGGATACAATGAGCAGTTCTTC. Protein product: CASSLDLAGYNEQFF. Combining the CDR3 with reference TRBV5-1 and TRBJ2-1 gives the whole variable domain KAGVTQTPRYLIKTRGQQVTLSCSPISGHRSVSWYQQTPGQGLQFLFEYFSETQRNKGNFPGRFSGRQFSNSRSEMNVSTLELGDSALYLCASSLDLAGYNEQFFGPGTRLTVL.

The chain links TRBV30 to TRBJ1-1; weak D call: TRBD1 (6 bases). Looked up from germline, CDR1 is GTSNPN and CDR2 is SVGIG (reference sequence). This CDR3 contains 14 residues. V lost 3 bases and J 1 base, leaving 12 bases between the germline ends. This CDR3 reads CAWREPGQNTEAFF. CDR3 DNA sequence: TGTGCCTGGAGGGAACCGGGACAGAACACTGAAGCTTTCTTT.

This clone was counted between two and nine times. The chain combines TRBV27 with TRBJ2-5; 7 bases fit TRBD2. The CDR3 has 17 residues. Germline CDR1 and CDR2: MNHEY and SMNVEV (reference sequence). With 2 bases clipped from V and 7 bases from J, the junction kept 16 bases outside the gene matches. Here the CDR3 reads CASSLVREAGSHGTQYF. In DNA, the CDR3 is TGTGCCAGCAGTTTAGTCCGGGAGGCAGGGTCTCACGGGACCCAGTACTTC.

The chain links TRBV7-2 to TRBJ2-1; TRBD2 matches at 7 bases. This CDR3 comprises 12 residues. The ends lost 5 bases at V and 13 bases at J; junction bases unmatched: 8. The germline V gene encodes CDR1 SGHTA and CDR2 FQGNSA. The CDR3 reads CASSRERDGQFF. CDR3 nucleotide sequence: TGTGCCAGCAGCCGGGAGCGGGACGGACAGTTCTTC.

This clone was seen repeatedly, ten times or more. The rearrangement joins TRBV2 to TRBJ1-5, with D possibly TRBD1 on 5 matching bases. Trimming removed 5 bases from V and 5 bases from J, with 16 bases in between. Germline V gene lookup returns CDR1 SNHLY and CDR2 FYNNEI. The CDR3 spans 15 residues. The CDR3 region has the DNA TGTGCCAGCAGTAACGGACAAGGGAACTATCAGCCCCAGCATTTT. Translating gives CASSNGQGNYQPQHF.

The CDR3, as DNA: TGTGCCAGCAGTGTTCAGGGAAGCAATCAGCCCCAGCATTTT. Protein: CASSVQGSNQPQHF. V is TRBV2 and J is TRBJ1-5, with D possibly matching TRBD1 (5 bases). Trimming pared 4 bases from V and 1 base from J, leaving 8 bases between. Germline assignment: CDR1 SNHLY and CDR2 FYNNEI. This CDR3 has 14 amino acids. The full variable domain, rest sourced from reference TRBV2 and TRBJ1-5, is EPEVTQTPSHQVTQMGQEVILRCVPISNHLYFYWYRQILGQKVEFLVSFYNNEISEKSEIFDDQFSVERPDGSNFTLKIRSTKLEDSAMYFCASSVQGSNQPQHFGDGTRLSIL.

This chain links TRBV7-9 with TRBJ1-3; 9 bases are a match to TRBD1. CDR1 and CDR2 from the germline V gene are SEHNR and FQNEAQ (reference sequence). CDR3 length: 14 amino acids. V shed 10 bases and J 5 bases; nucleotides not matched to a gene: 9. The CDR3 coding sequence is TGTGCCACCGATCCCGGGACAGGGAGAAACACCATATATTTT. It encodes CATDPGTGRNTIYF. Full variable domain (missing parts from reference TRBV7-9 and TRBJ1-3): DTGVSQNPRHKITKRGQNVTFRCDPISEHNRLYWYRQTLGQGPEFLTYFQNEAQLEKSRLLSDRFSAERPKGSFSTLEIQRTEQGDSAMYLCATDPGTGRNTIYFGEGSWLTVV.

The V gene is TRBV29-1, the J gene TRBJ1-4, with 7 bases aligning to TRBD1. The CDR3 loop spans 13 amino acids. CDR1 SQVTM and CDR2 ANQGSEA come from the germline V gene. Germline trimming cut 6 bases from V and 7 bases from J; bases unmatched to any gene: 8. CDR3 loop: CSVEKGAPEKLFF. The DNA for the CDR3 is TGCAGCGTAGAAAAGGGGGCGCCTGAAAAACTGTTTTTT.

The genes are TRBV27 and TRBJ2-7; TRBD2 matches 9 bases. V gave up 6 bases and J gave up 4 bases; unmatched junction bases: 16. Per germline, CDR1 MNHEY and CDR2 SMNVEV (reference sequence). There are 17 residues in the CDR3. This CDR3 is CASRKSRPAGGEYEQYF. As DNA, the CDR3 is TGTGCCAGCAGGAAATCTAGACCAGCGGGGGGAGAATACGAGCAGTACTTC.

The CDR3 spells CASGAAPRAGLDTQYF. The CDR3, as DNA: TGTGCTAGTGGTGCCGCCCCCCGAGCGGGGCTGGATACGCAGTATTTT. The chain combines TRBV12-5 with TRBJ2-3, with 7 bases fitting TRBD2. CDR3 length equals 16 residues. V shed 5 bases and J 6 bases; nucleotides not matched to a gene: 14. The germline CDR1 and CDR2 sequences are LGHNT and FRNRAP.

This chain joins TRBV9 and TRBJ1-3; 10 bases are a match to TRBD1. Germline-derived CDR1 and CDR2 are SGDLS and YYNGEE. Trimming removed 4 bases from V and 0 bases from J; junction bases left unmatched: 4. The CDR3 loop spans 16 amino acids. The CDR3 nucleotides read TGTGCCAGCAGCAACCGACAGGGGGCCTCTGGAAACACCATATATTTT. Translated: CASSNRQGASGNTIYF.

The rearrangement uses TRBV28 and TRBJ1-4; D remains ambiguous. CDR1 MDHEN and CDR2 SYDVKM come from the germline V gene. V was trimmed by 6 bases and J by 3 bases, leaving 14 bases between them. CDR3 length: 15 residues. The CDR3 spells CASRPMGGPNEKLFF. The DNA for the CDR3 is TGTGCCAGCAGACCCATGGGAGGTCCTAATGAAAAACTGTTTTTT.

In DNA, the CDR3 is TGTGCCAGCAGCTTAGGGGCGGGGAGTATACAGCCCCAGCATTTT. It translates to CASSLGAGSIQPQHF. The V and J genes are TRBV7-2 and TRBJ1-5; the D is unclear. CDR3 size: 15 residues. V dropped 1 base and J dropped 7 bases, with 14 bases sitting between them. Per the germline V gene, CDR1 is SGHTA and CDR2 is FQGNSA. Based on the CDR3 plus reference TRBV7-2 and TRBJ1-5, the full variable domain is GAGVSQSPSNKVTEKGKDVELRCDPISGHTALYWYRQSLGQGLEFLIYFQGNSAPDKSGLPSDRFSAERTGGSVSTLTIQRTQQEDSAVYLCASSLGAGSIQPQHFGDGTRLSIL.

The gene calls are TRBV3-1 (or the pseudogene TRBV3-2) and TRBJ2-3; D possibly corresponds to TRBD2 (6 bases). CDR1 is LGHDT, CDR2 YNNKEL, per germline (reference sequence). The V gene lost 8 bases and the J gene lost 7 bases, with 13 bases spanning the gap. This CDR3 contains 12 residues. The CDR3 is CASGRTMHTQYF. The CDR3 coding sequence is TGTGCCAGCGGCAGGACTATGCATACGCAGTATTTT.

The chain joins TRBV18 to TRBJ1-3; D gene ambiguous. Deletions cut 2 bases from V and 0 bases from J, with 20 bases between. This CDR3 is 19 amino acids long. Germline CDR1 KGHSH, CDR2 LQKENI. This chain's CDR3 is CASSPSLKVRSGSGNTIYF. CDR3 bases: TGTGCCAGCTCACCATCTTTAAAGGTCAGGTCCGGCTCTGGAAACACCATATATTTT.

J is TRBJ1-1 and V is TRBV18; perhaps TRBD1 as D (5 bases). The germline V gene has CDR1 KGHSH and CDR2 LQKENI. The CDR3 is 15 residues long. Between the trimmed V and J ends, which lost 2 bases and 6 bases, there was a span of 16 bases. Here the CDR3 reads CASSPMTATLAEAFF. In DNA, the CDR3 is TGTGCCAGCTCACCAATGACAGCCACTTTAGCTGAAGCTTTCTTT.